This T cell receptor (beta chain) appears in the sequencing data of a study of cytomegalovirus exposure and HLA in healthy donors. A remark on this clone: Its antigen is as yet unknown.

The PCR had 60 Vbeta and 13 Jbeta primers. TCRdb's table, derived via immunoSEQ multiplex PCR, lists solely in-frame clones and lacks some. The sample consists of around 89,000 clones, approximately 84% of them appearing once. Overall study findings and caveats: In vitro assays verified that a few CMV-associated chains recognized CMV antigens specifically. Immune exposure information available was restricted to CMV serostatus.

V was cut by 5 bases and J by 6 bases, with 18 bases left in between. Germline V gene lookup returns CDR1 GTSNPN and CDR2 SVGIG (reference sequence). This CDR3 is 14 amino acids long. This chain uses TRBV30 with TRBJ2-3; D might be TRBD2 (8 bases). The sequence came from a girl aged 2-15 years in good health and CMV-seropositive. Sequencing was performed on PBMCs. CDR3 sequence: CAWEGAGGADTQYF. The CDR3 bases are TGTGCCTGGGAGGGGGCGGGAGGCGCGGATACGCAGTATTTT. Full variable domain (rest looked up from reference TRBV30 and TRBJ2-3): SQTIHQWPATLVQPVGSPLSLECTVEGTSNPNLYWYRQAAGRGLQLLFYSVGIGQISSEVPQNLSASRPQDRQFILSSKKLLLSDSGFYLCAWEGAGGADTQYFGPGTRLTVL.